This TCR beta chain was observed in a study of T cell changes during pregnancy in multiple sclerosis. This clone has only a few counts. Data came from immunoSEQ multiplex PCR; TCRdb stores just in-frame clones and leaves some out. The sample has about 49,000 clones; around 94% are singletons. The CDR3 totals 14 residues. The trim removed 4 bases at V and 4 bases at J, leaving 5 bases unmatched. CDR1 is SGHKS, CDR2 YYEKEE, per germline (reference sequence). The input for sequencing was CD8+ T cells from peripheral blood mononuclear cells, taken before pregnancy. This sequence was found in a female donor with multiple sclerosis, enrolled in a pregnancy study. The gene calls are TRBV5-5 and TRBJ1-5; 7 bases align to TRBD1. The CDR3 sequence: CASSLAGGNQPQHF. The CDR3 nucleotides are TGTGCCAGCAGCCTGGCAGGGGGTAATCAGCCCCAGCATTTT.